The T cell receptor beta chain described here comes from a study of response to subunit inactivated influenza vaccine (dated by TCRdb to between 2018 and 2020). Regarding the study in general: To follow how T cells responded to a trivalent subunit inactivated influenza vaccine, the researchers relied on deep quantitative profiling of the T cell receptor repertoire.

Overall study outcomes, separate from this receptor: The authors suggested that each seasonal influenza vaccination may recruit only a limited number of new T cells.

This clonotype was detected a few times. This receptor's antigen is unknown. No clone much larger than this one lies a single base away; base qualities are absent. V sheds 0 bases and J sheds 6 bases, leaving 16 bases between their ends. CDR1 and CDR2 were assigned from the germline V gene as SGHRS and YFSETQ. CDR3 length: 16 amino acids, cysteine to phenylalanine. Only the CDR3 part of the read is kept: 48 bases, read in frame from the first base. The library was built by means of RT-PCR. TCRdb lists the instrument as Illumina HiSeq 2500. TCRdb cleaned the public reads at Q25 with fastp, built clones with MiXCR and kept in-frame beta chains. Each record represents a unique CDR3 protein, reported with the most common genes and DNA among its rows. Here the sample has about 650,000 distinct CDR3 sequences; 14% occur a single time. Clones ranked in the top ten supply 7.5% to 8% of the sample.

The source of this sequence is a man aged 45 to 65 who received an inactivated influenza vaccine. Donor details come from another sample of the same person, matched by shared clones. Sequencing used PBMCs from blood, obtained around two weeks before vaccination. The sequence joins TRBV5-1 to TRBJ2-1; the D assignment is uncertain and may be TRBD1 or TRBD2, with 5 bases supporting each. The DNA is TGCGCCAGCAGCTTGGTTTTTGGGGGTAGGGTCAATGAGCAGTTCTTC. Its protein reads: CASSLVFGGRVNEQFF.